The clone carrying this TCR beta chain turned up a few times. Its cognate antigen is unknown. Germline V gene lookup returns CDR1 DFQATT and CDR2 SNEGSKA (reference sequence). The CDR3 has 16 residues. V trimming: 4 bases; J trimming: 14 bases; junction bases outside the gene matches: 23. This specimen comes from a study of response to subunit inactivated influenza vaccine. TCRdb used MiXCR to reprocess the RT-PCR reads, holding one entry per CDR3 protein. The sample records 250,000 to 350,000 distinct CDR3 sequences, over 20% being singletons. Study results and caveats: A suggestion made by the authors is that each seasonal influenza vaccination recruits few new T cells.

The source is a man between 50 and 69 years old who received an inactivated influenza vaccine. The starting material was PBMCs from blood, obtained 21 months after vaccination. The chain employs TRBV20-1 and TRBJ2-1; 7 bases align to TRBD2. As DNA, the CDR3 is TGCAGTGCTACCCCTAGCGGTATTGATTTTGCTGTCAGGGAGTTCTTC. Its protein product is CSATPSGIDFAVREFF.